This T cell receptor (beta chain) was observed in a study of Graves' ophthalmopathy and Graves' hyperthyroidism. Study outcomes and limitations: Blood also harbored most expanded thyroid clonotypes above 0.001 frequency. A 13-signature model separated ophthalmopathy from stable hyperthyroidism, just under 90% sensitivity, 65% to 82% specificity.

This CDR3 spans 15 amino acids. Trimming at V came to 5 bases and at J to 7 bases, leaving 6 bases not matched to a gene. CDR1 SGHVS and CDR2 FQNEAQ come from the germline V gene. No donor had other autoimmune disease, uncontrolled infection, pregnancy or lactation. Amplification of the TCR beta CDR3 regions used RNA transcripts (as template). An initial RT-PCR round employing HTBI primers preceded a second-round multiplex PCR. TCRdb reanalysed the multiplex PCR reads using MiXCR and keeps one entry per CDR3 protein. The table lists 450,000 to 600,000 distinct CDR3 sequences, roughly 40% of them singletons, with about 4.2% in the top ten. This clonotype was seen at least ten times. Antigen specificity is unknown.

The receptor was isolated from an adult man with Graves' hyperthyroidism. Specimen: peripheral blood or thyroid tissue (not recorded which). V gene TRBV7-8 combines with J gene TRBJ1-3; 12 bases match TRBD1. CDR3 nucleotides: TGTGCCAGCAGCCACCGGGACAGGGGGCACAACACCATATATTTT. Translation gives CASSHRDRGHNTIYF.